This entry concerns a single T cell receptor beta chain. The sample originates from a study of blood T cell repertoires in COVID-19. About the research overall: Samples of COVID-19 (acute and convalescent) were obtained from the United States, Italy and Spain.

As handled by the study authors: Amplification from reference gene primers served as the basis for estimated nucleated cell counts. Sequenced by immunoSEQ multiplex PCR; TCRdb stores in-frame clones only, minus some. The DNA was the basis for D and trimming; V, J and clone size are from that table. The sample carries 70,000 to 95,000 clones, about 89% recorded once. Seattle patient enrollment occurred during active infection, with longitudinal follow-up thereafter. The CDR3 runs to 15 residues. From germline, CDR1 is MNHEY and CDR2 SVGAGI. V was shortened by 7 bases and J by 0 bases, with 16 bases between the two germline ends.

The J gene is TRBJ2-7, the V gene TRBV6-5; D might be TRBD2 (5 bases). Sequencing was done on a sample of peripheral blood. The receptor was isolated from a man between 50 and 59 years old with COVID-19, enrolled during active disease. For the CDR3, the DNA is TGTGCCAGCACCCCGGTAGGAGCGGCCTCCTACGAGCAGTACTTC. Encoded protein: CASTPVGAASYEQYF.